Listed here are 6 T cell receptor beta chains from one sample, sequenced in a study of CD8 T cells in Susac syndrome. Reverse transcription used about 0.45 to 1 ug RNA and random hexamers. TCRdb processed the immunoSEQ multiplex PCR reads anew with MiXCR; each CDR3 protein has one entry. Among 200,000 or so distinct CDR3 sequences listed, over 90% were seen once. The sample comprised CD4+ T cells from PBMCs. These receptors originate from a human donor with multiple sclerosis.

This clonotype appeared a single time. CDR3 sequence reads: CASSQLGLAAAYEQYF. In nucleotides, the CDR3 is TGTGCCAGCAGCCAGCTTGGACTAGCGGCAGCCTACGAGCAGTACTTC. The chain links TRBV3-1 to TRBJ2-7; 10 bases align to TRBD2. V lost 3 bases, J lost 2 bases, and 7 bases stayed unmatched. There are 16 residues in the CDR3. Per the germline V gene, CDR1 is LGHDT and CDR2 is YNNKEL (reference sequence).

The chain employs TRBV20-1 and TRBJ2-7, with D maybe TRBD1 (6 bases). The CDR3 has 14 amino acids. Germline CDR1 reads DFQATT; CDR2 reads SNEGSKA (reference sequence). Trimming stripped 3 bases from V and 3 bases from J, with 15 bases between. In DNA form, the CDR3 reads TGCAGTGCTAGTAGGGGGAGTCTCGACTACGAGCAGTACTTC. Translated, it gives CSASRGSLDYEQYF.

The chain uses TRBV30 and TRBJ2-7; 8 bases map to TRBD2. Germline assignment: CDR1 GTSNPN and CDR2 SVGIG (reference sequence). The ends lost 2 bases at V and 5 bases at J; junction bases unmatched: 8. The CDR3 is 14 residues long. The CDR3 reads CAWSNRAGADEQYF. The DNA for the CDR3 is TGTGCCTGGAGTAACCGAGCGGGAGCCGACGAGCAGTACTTC.

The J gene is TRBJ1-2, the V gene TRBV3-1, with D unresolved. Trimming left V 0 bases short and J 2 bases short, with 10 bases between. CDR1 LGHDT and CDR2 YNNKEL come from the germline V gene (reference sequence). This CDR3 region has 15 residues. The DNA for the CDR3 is TGTGCCAGCAGCCAAGATCCCTTCCTAAACTATGGCTACACCTTC. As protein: CASSQDPFLNYGYTF.

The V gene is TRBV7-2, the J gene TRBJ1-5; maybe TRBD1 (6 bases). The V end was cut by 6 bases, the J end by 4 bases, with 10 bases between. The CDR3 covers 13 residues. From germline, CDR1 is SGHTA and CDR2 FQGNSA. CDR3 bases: TGTGCCAGCAGAGGACAGTCAAATCAGCCCCAGCATTTT. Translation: CASRGQSNQPQHF.

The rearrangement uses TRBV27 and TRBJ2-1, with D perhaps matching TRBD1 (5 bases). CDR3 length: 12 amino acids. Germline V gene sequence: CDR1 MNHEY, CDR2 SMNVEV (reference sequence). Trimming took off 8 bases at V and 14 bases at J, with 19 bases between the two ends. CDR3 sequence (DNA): TGTGCCAGCTCCTTACTGGGCCAGGGTGAGTTCTTC. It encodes CASSLLGQGEFF.